Below are 2 T cell receptor beta chains sequenced from a single sample in a study of breast tumors, draining lymph nodes, adjacent tissues. TCRdb re-derived calls from the multiplex PCR reads in MiXCR, one entry per CDR3 protein. The data show 200,000 to 300,000 distinct CDR3 sequences, 30% to 35% seen once. Samples came from axillary lymph nodes draining the breast cancer. Material: axillary lymph node tissue. The source of these receptors is a female donor with breast cancer. Some clones in this sample may be carry-over from other donors' samples.

V usage is TRBV24-1 and J usage is TRBJ2-2; 8 bases fit TRBD1. The length of the CDR3 is 13 residues. The V gene's germline CDR1 is KGHDR and CDR2 SFDVKD. The J segment lost 8 bases and the V segment lost 5 bases, leaving 3 bases of the junction unmatched. This CDR3 reads CATSGQGLGELFF. As DNA, the CDR3 is TGTGCCACCAGTGGACAGGGGCTAGGGGAGCTGTTTTTT.

This clonotype appeared a few times. This chain uses TRBV3-1 with TRBJ2-3, with D possibly TRBD2 on 6 matching bases. V was clipped by 3 bases and J by 6 bases, with 10 bases between them. CDR3 size: 13 residues. Per germline, CDR1 LGHDT and CDR2 YNNKEL (reference sequence). The CDR3 nucleotides read TGTGCCAGCAGCCACATAGCGGCCGATACGCAGTATTTT. This encodes CASSHIAADTQYF.